These 6 T cell receptor beta chains were sequenced from one sample in a study of cytomegalovirus exposure and HLA in healthy donors. The assay was immunoSEQ multiplex PCR, and TCRdb's table has in-frame clones only and misses some. The data show around 90,000 clones, 84% seen once. The sequenced sample was PBMCs. These receptors originate from a woman aged 18-29 years in good health and CMV-seropositive.

V is TRBV11-2 and J is TRBJ2-3, with D tentatively TRBD2 (6 bases). The CDR3 has 16 residues. Germline CDR1 SGHAT, CDR2 FQNNGV. Trimming shortened V by 3 bases and J by 2 bases, and 15 bases separated the two germline ends. The CDR3 protein is CASSFGSRGITDTQYF. DNA for the CDR3: TGTGCCAGCAGCTTTGGCAGCCGGGGGATCACAGATACGCAGTATTTT.

The chain is built from TRBV7-2 and TRBJ2-2, with a tentative D call TRBD2 (5 bases). CDR1 is SGHTA, CDR2 FQGNSA, per germline. The CDR3 has 12 residues. Trimming took 3 bases from V and 9 from J, leaving 8 bases between them. The CDR3 is CASSFSGRELFF. The CDR3 region has the DNA TGTGCCAGCAGCTTTTCCGGGAGGGAGCTGTTTTTT. The full variable domain, with the rest looked up from reference TRBV7-2 and TRBJ2-2, is GAGVSQSPSNKVTEKGKDVELRCDPISGHTALYWYRQSLGQGLEFLIYFQGNSAPDKSGLPSDRFSAERTGGSVSTLTIQRTQQEDSAVYLCASSFSGRELFFGEGSRLTVL.

The chain joins TRBV19 to TRBJ2-1; maybe TRBD2 (6 bases). V lost 3 bases and J lost 7, with 13 bases in between. The length of the CDR3 is 14 residues. Per the germline V gene, CDR1 is LNHDA and CDR2 is SQIVND (reference sequence). CDR3 bases: TGTGCCAGTAGTATCTCAGTTGGGGGGAATGAGCAGTTCTTC. Amino acids: CASSISVGGNEQFF. The full variable domain, its missing parts supplied by reference TRBV19 and TRBJ2-1, is DGGITQSPKYLFRKEGQNVTLSCEQNLNHDAMYWYRQDPGQGLRLIYYSQIVNDFQKGDIAEGYSVSREKKESFPLTVTSAQKNPTAFYLCASSISVGGNEQFFGPGTRLTVL.

The rearrangement uses TRBV7-9 and TRBJ1-2; 9 bases fit TRBD1. From germline, CDR1 is SEHNR and CDR2 FQNEAQ (reference sequence). The CDR3 totals 14 residues. V was pared by 3 bases and J by 5 bases, with 4 bases of the junction left unmatched. This CDR3 reads CASSFSGQGYGYTF. DNA for the CDR3: TGTGCCAGCAGCTTTTCGGGACAGGGATATGGCTACACCTTC.

This chain joins TRBV6-5 and TRBJ2-3; 7 nucleotides align to TRBD2. The CDR3 extends over 15 amino acids. Germline V gene lookup returns CDR1 MNHEY and CDR2 SVGAGI. The V and J ends lost 0 bases and 2 bases, in that order; junction bases with no gene match: 2. DNA of the CDR3: TGTGCCAGCAGTTACTCGGGGGGGTTCACAGATACGCAGTATTTT. It codes for CASSYSGGFTDTQYF.

The chain links TRBV2 to TRBJ1-2, with D perhaps TRBD1 (5 bases). The V and J ends lost 2 bases and 3 bases respectively, with 7 bases between them. Per the germline V gene, CDR1 is SNHLY and CDR2 is FYNNEI. This CDR3 region has 13 residues. This CDR3 is CASSETGDYGYTF. The CDR3 nucleotides read TGTGCCAGCAGTGAAACAGGTGACTATGGCTACACCTTC.